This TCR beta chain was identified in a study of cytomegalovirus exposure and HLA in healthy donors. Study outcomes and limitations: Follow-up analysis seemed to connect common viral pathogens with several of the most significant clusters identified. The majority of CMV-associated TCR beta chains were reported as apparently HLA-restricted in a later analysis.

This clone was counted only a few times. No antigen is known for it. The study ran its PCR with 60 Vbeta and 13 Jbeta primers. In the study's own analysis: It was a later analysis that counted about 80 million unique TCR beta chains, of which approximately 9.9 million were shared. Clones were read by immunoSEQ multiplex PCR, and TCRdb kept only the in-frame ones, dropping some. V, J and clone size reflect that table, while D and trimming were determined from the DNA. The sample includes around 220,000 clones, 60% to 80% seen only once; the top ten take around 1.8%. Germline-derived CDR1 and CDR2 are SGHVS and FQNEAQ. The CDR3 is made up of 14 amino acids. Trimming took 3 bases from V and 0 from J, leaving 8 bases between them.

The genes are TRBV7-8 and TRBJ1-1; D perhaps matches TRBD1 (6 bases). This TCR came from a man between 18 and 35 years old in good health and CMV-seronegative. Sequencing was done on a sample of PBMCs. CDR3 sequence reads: CASSFGQLNTEAFF. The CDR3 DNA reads TGTGCCAGCAGCTTTGGACAGTTGAACACTGAAGCTTTCTTT.